This T cell receptor (beta chain) was captured by sequencing in a study of pediatric ulcerative colitis. Germline loops: CDR1 MNHEY, CDR2 SMNVEV (reference sequence). Trimming shortened V by 0 bases and J by 5 bases, and 4 bases separated the two germline ends. The CDR3 spans 13 residues. The diagnostic colonoscopy in ulcerative colitis patients preceded any immunosuppressive treatment. Method: immunoSEQ multiplex PCR; TCRdb's copy keeps in-frame clones and lacks some. The sample yields about 36,000 clones, over 80% seen once. A note on this clone: The same CDR3 arises from other DNA sequences in this sample as well.

The V gene is TRBV27, the J gene TRBJ2-2; D not resolved. Sequenced input: blood. The TCR sequence derives from a girl between 5 and 17 years old with moderate ulcerative colitis. The chain's CDR3 is CASSLSSTGELFF. CDR3 nucleotide sequence: TGTGCCAGCAGTTTATCTTCTACCGGGGAGCTGTTTTTT.